This entry lists 16 T cell receptor beta chains sequenced from one sample in a study of blood T cell repertoires in COVID-19. Using immunoSEQ multiplex PCR, the repertoire was profiled, and TCRdb retains in-frame clones only, with some absent. The sample has more than 70,000 clones, approximately 86% seen once. The sequenced sample consisted of peripheral blood. These receptors were taken from an elderly woman with acute or convalescent COVID-19.

The chain combines TRBV5-4 with TRBJ1-2; no reliable D call. The V gene's germline CDR1 is SGHNT and CDR2 YYREEE (reference sequence). Trimming took 5 bases from V and 4 from J, leaving 9 bases between them. This CDR3 is built from 12 residues. This chain's CDR3 is CASSSDIYGYTF. The CDR3 nucleotides read TGTGCCAGCAGTTCAGACATCTATGGCTACACCTTC.

The V call is TRBV5-1, the J call TRBJ1-2, with D unresolved. CDR3 length: 14 amino acids. Trimming pared 5 bases from V and 4 bases from J, leaving 15 bases between. The V gene's germline CDR1 is SGHRS and CDR2 YFSETQ. The CDR3 region is CASRPTRNLYGYTF. CDR3 DNA: TGCGCCAGCAGGCCGACAAGGAACCTCTATGGCTACACCTTC.

V usage is TRBV6-5 and J usage is TRBJ1-5; D unclear. This CDR3 spans 15 amino acids. V gave up 5 bases and J gave up 2 bases, with 13 bases separating them. CDR1 and CDR2 from the germline V gene are MNHEY and SVGAGI. CDR3 residues: CASSPQGAGNQPQHF. The CDR3 DNA follows: TGTGCCAGCAGTCCCCAAGGAGCGGGCAATCAGCCCCAGCATTTT.

The count of this clone is one. The chain uses TRBV29-1 and TRBJ2-1, with D possibly TRBD1 on 6 matching bases. This CDR3 has 17 amino acids. Germline CDR1 reads SQVTM; CDR2 reads ANQGSEA. Trimming stripped 7 bases from V and 0 bases from J, with 22 bases between. The CDR3 DNA reads as TGCAGCGCACCGAGTCCAGGACAGAAGAGCTCCTACAATGAGCAGTTCTTC. It specifies CSAPSPGQKSSYNEQFF.

The V gene is TRBV18, the J gene TRBJ2-7; the match to TRBD2 covers 7 bases. The CDR3 extends over 14 amino acids. V shed 4 bases, J shed 6 bases, and the junction held 9 bases outside the gene matches. The germline V gene has CDR1 KGHSH and CDR2 LQKENI. CDR3 protein: CASSRSGGEAEQYF. The CDR3 bases are TGTGCCAGCTCACGATCTGGGGGGGAGGCCGAGCAGTACTTC.

The V call is TRBV2, the J call TRBJ2-3; D is possibly TRBD2 (7 bases). CDR1 and CDR2 from the germline V gene are SNHLY and FYNNEI. The CDR3 runs 14 residues. Trimming removed 9 bases from V and 3 bases from J, with 16 bases in between. The DNA of the CDR3 is TGTGCCAGTATCCTCCGGGGGGCAACAGATACGCAGTATTTT. It specifies CASILRGATDTQYF.

The chain has TRBV27 and TRBJ2-2, with D possibly being TRBD2 (6 bases). V lost 2 bases and J lost 9, with 13 bases in between. There are 14 residues in the CDR3. Germline-derived CDR1 and CDR2 are MNHEY and SMNVEV (reference sequence). The CDR3 here is CASSLRDSHRELFF. The CDR3 bases are TGTGCCAGCAGTTTACGGGACTCTCACCGGGAGCTGTTTTTT.

This chain connects TRBV5-1 to TRBJ1-5; D might be TRBD1 (5 bases). Germline V gives CDR1 SGHRS, CDR2 YFSETQ. Trimming left V 5 bases short and J 6 bases short, with 12 bases between. The CDR3 extends over 13 amino acids. The CDR3 is CASRGGESQPQHF. The CDR3 nucleotides are TGCGCCAGCAGAGGAGGGGAGAGTCAGCCCCAGCATTTT.

This rearrangement joins TRBV19 to TRBJ2-7, with D maybe TRBD1 (5 bases). Trimming pared 6 bases from V and 3 bases from J, leaving 12 bases between. CDR1 and CDR2 (germline): LNHDA, SQIVND (reference sequence). This CDR3 is built from 13 residues. CDR3 sequence reads: CASRRQTDYEQYF. In nucleotides, the CDR3 is TGTGCCAGTAGGCGCCAGACAGACTACGAGCAGTACTTC.

V gene TRBV12-3 or TRBV12-4 combines with J gene TRBJ1-1; 9 bases match TRBD1. The length of the CDR3 is 13 residues. Trimming took 4 bases from V and 7 from J; bases not matched to a gene: 4. The CDR3: CASSWGQGLEAFF. CDR3 in DNA: TGTGCCAGCAGTTGGGGACAGGGCCTTGAAGCTTTCTTT.

J is TRBJ1-4 and V is TRBV27; 7 bases match TRBD1. The ends lost 2 bases at V and 7 bases at J; junction bases unmatched: 10. The CDR3 length is 16 residues. Germline V CDR1 and CDR2: MNHEY, SMNVEV (reference sequence). The CDR3 region is CASSLRGTARGEKLFF. CDR3 DNA: TGTGCCAGCAGTTTACGAGGGACAGCCCGAGGTGAAAAACTGTTTTTT.

The J gene is TRBJ2-1, the V gene TRBV30; TRBD2 matches 11 bases. CDR3 length: 18 residues. V dropped 8 bases and J dropped 0; count of bases not matched to a gene: 15. The germline V gene has CDR1 GTSNPN and CDR2 SVGIG (reference sequence). The chain's CDR3 is CAGWWVAGGPSSYNEQFF. CDR3 nucleotides: TGTGCCGGCTGGTGGGTAGCGGGGGGGCCAAGCTCCTACAATGAGCAGTTCTTC.

The chain links TRBV19 to TRBJ2-2; 9 bases are shared with TRBD2. This CDR3 is 17 amino acids long. Trimming took 6 bases from V and 4 from J; bases not matched to a gene: 12. CDR1 is LNHDA and CDR2 is SQIVND in the germline V gene (reference sequence). The CDR3 loop is CASRPGVGLAPTGELFF. CDR3 in DNA: TGTGCCAGTAGACCGGGGGTGGGACTAGCCCCCACCGGGGAGCTGTTTTTT.

This sequence joins TRBV29-1 and TRBJ1-1; 9 bases match TRBD1. Germline values: CDR1 SQVTM, CDR2 ANQGSEA. V shed 4 bases and J 1 base; nucleotides not matched to a gene: 10. This CDR3 has 16 residues. CDR3 nucleotides: TGCAGCGTTGTCGGGCCCCGGGACAGGGAGAACACTGAAGCTTTCTTT. This gives the protein CSVVGPRDRENTEAFF.

The chain couples TRBV7-2 to TRBJ1-3, with 9 positions matching TRBD1. The CDR3 has 16 amino acids. V trimming: 5 bases; J trimming: 4 bases; junction bases outside the gene matches: 9. CDR1 SGHTA and CDR2 FQGNSA come from the germline V gene. For the CDR3, the DNA is TGTGCCAGCAGCAAACCACAGGGGGCGAGGGGAAACACCATATATTTT. This codes for CASSKPQGARGNTIYF.

This rearrangement joins TRBV6-1 to TRBJ2-7; 8 bases agree with TRBD2. The CDR3 runs to 15 residues. Germline CDR1 is MNHNS and CDR2 is SASEGT. J was trimmed by 0 bases and V by 3 bases; bases with no gene match: 4. The CDR3 DNA reads TGTGCCAGCAGTGATCTGAGCGGGAGCTCCTACGAGCAGTACTTC. It specifies CASSDLSGSSYEQYF.